These 6 T cell receptor beta chains share one sample of origin, sequenced in a study of blood T cell repertoires in COVID-19. Clones were sequenced by immunoSEQ multiplex PCR, and TCRdb holds only the in-frame ones, with some missing. The table records 150,000 or so clones, approximately 80% of them present only once. The material sequenced was peripheral blood. These receptors all come from an older woman with COVID-19, enrolled during active disease.

The chain recombines TRBV11-3 with TRBJ1-2; D gene ambiguous. The germline V and J ends were trimmed by 1 base and 8 bases, with 8 bases remaining between them. CDR1 and CDR2 from the germline V gene are SGHNT and YENEEA. This CDR3 comprises 12 residues. The CDR3 is CASSLAGSGYTF. The CDR3 DNA is TGTGCCAGCAGCTTAGCGGGGTCCGGCTACACCTTC.

The rearrangement uses TRBV7-2 and TRBJ1-2; tentative D call: TRBD1 (5 bases). The CDR3 has 13 residues. V dropped 3 bases and J dropped 1 base, with 6 bases sitting between them. Germline V gene sequence: CDR1 SGHTA, CDR2 FQGNSA. The CDR3 bases are TGTGCCAGCAGCTTGGACATTAACTATGGCTACACCTTC. The encoded protein is CASSLDINYGYTF.

This clone was seen a few times. The J gene is TRBJ2-3, the V gene TRBV6-6; D possibly corresponds to TRBD1 (6 bases). The CDR3 consists of 16 residues. With 5 bases removed from V and 0 bases from J, the gap between germline ends came to 15 bases. The germline gives CDR1 MNHNY, CDR2 SVGAGI (reference sequence). DNA for the CDR3: TGTGCCAGCAGTCGATTTTTCGACAGGAGCACAGATACGCAGTATTTT. Translated, it gives CASSRFFDRSTDTQYF.

The chain links TRBV12-3 or TRBV12-4 to TRBJ1-2; possibly TRBD1 for D (5 bases). The CDR3 covers 13 residues. Trimming pared 6 bases from V and 8 bases from J, leaving 16 bases between. CDR3 sequence (DNA): TGTGCCAGCAGAGTACAGGAAACCAAGGGCTACACCTTC. This codes for CASRVQETKGYTF.

The rearrangement uses TRBV11-2 and TRBJ1-2; no clear D gene. Germline loops: CDR1 SGHAT, CDR2 FQNNGV. This CDR3 is built from 12 residues. Trimming left V 2 bases short and J 5 bases short, with 6 bases between. DNA for the CDR3: TGTGCCAGCAGCTTAAACGGGTATGGCTACACCTTC. It translates to CASSLNGYGYTF. Looking up the rest from reference TRBV11-2 and TRBJ1-2 gives the full variable domain: EAGVAQSPRYKIIEKRQSVAFWCNPISGHATLYWYQQILGQGPKLLIQFQNNGVVDDSQLPKDRFSAERLKGVDSTLKIQPAKLEDSAVYLCASSLNGYGYTFGSGTRLTVV.

The chain recombines TRBV6-5 with TRBJ1-4; D possibly corresponds to TRBD1 (6 bases). The V and J ends lost 7 bases and 5 bases respectively, with 14 bases between them. Germline V gives CDR1 MNHEY, CDR2 SVGAGI. This CDR3 is built from 14 residues. In DNA, the CDR3 is TGTGCCAGCAAGGGGGGGGCGGGGAATGAAAAACTGTTTTTT. Its protein product is CASKGGAGNEKLFF.